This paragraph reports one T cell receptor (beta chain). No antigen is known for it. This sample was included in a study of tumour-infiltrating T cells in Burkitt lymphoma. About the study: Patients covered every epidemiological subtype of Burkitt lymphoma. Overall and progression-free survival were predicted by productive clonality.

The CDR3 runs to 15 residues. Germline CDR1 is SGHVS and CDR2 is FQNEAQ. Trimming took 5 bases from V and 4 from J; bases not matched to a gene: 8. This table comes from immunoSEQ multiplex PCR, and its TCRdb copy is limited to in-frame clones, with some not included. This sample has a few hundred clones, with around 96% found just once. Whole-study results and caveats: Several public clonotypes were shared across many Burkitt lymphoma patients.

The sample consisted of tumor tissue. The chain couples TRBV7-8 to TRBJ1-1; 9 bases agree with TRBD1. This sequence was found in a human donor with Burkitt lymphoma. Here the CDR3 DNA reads TGTGCCAGCAGCCCCTGGGACAGGGCGGGCACTGAAGCTTTCTTT. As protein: CASSPWDRAGTEAFF.